The sequence of this T cell receptor (beta chain) was determined in a study of patients and donors after allogeneic stem cell transplantation. This clonotype was counted at least ten times. The germline CDR1 and CDR2 sequences are SGHRS and YFSETQ. This CDR3 is built from 14 residues. J lost 5 bases, V lost 3 bases, and 5 bases had no gene match. One entry per CDR3 protein, called by TCRdb with MiXCR from the RT-PCR reads. There are about 57,000 distinct CDR3 sequences in the sample; roughly 15% occur only once, and less than 35% lies in the top ten. The receptor was isolated from a human donor who was either an allogeneic HSCT recipient or a stem cell or donor lymphocyte infusion donor (not recorded which). It is not recorded whose cells these are; they may come from a transplant donor. The chain carries TRBV5-1 and TRBJ1-1, with 9 bases fitting TRBD1. Specimen: blood, either unsorted or a sorted T cell fraction (not recorded which). CDR3 bases: TGCGCCAGCAGCTGGAGGGACAGGGAAACTGAAGCTTTCTTT. It yields the protein CASSWRDRETEAFF. Filled out from reference TRBV5-1 and TRBJ1-1, the complete variable domain reads KAGVTQTPRYLIKTRGQQVTLSCSPISGHRSVSWYQQTPGQGLQFLFEYFSETQRNKGNFPGRFSGRQFSNSRSEMNVSTLELGDSALYLCASSWRDRETEAFFGQGTRLTVV.